These 7 T cell receptor beta chains were all obtained from the same sample, sequenced in a study of PD-L1 blockade in urothelial cancer. Time point indicated: pretreatment peripheral blood. Sequencing used immunoSEQ multiplex PCR; TCRdb keeps in-frame clones, though not all of them. The sample holds about 52,000 clones, around 79% seen once. Source: PBMCs, taken around atezolizumab (anti-PD-L1) treatment. The receptors were gathered from a man in his 70s with urothelial cancer.

The chain carries TRBV5-4 and TRBJ2-1; D perhaps matches TRBD2 (6 bases). From germline, CDR1 is SGHNT and CDR2 YYREEE (reference sequence). V was shortened by 1 base and J by 14 bases, with 19 bases between the two germline ends. The CDR3 totals 14 residues. CDR3 sequence (DNA): TGTGCCAGCAGCTTGTCTGGGACTCCCGTTTTGGAGTTCTTC. Translation: CASSLSGTPVLEFF.

The chain uses TRBV7-2 and TRBJ1-1; D is unresolved. Germline CDR1 is SGHTA and CDR2 is FQGNSA. The CDR3 is 14 amino acids. Trimming removed 1 base at V and 4 bases at J, with 10 bases between. CDR3 protein: CASSLVEGGTEAFF. Written as DNA, the CDR3 is TGTGCCAGCAGCTTAGTGGAGGGAGGCACTGAAGCTTTCTTT.

The rearrangement joins TRBV19 to TRBJ2-2; maybe TRBD2 (6 bases). This CDR3 region has 16 residues. CDR1 is LNHDA and CDR2 is SQIVND in the germline V gene (reference sequence). The V end lost 4 bases, the J end lost 6 bases, and 18 bases lay between the germline ends. CDR3 nucleotides: TGTGCCAGTAGTACAGGACGGCGGGGATTCGCCGGGGAGCTGTTTTTT. The encoded protein is CASSTGRRGFAGELFF.

V usage is TRBV9 and J usage is TRBJ1-6, with D perhaps TRBD1 (6 bases). Germline-derived CDR1 and CDR2 are SGDLS and YYNGEE. The V gene lost 2 bases and the J gene lost 10 bases, with 13 bases spanning the gap. The CDR3 sequence is 14 residues long. CDR3 DNA: TGTGCCAGCAGCGTCGGGGGGCTTAACTCACCCCTCCACTTT. This sequence encodes CASSVGGLNSPLHF.

This clone was seen more than once but under ten times. The rearrangement uses TRBV18 and TRBJ1-4; possibly TRBD1 for D (6 bases). Germline CDR1 and CDR2: KGHSH and LQKENI. V lost 3 bases and J 4 bases, leaving 9 bases between the germline ends. The CDR3 sequence is 14 residues long. This CDR3 reads CASSPPDSNEKLFF. The CDR3 nucleotides are TGTGCCAGCTCACCTCCGGACAGTAATGAAAAACTGTTTTTT. Drawing the rest from reference TRBV18 and TRBJ1-4, the complete variable domain is NAGVMQNPRHLVRRRGQEARLRCSPMKGHSHVYWYRQLPEEGLKFMVYLQKENIIDESGMPKERFSAEFPKEGPSILRIQQVVRGDSAAYFCASSPPDSNEKLFFGSGTQLSVL.

This clone was seen a single time. The V gene is TRBV5-1, the J gene TRBJ2-5; maybe TRBD1 (5 bases). Looked up from germline, CDR1 is SGHRS and CDR2 is YFSETQ. V lost 0 bases and J 4 bases, leaving 10 bases between the germline ends. CDR3 size: 14 residues. Here the CDR3 DNA reads TGCGCCAGCAGCTTGGAGGCAGGGTCAGAGACCCAGTACTTC. Protein: CASSLEAGSETQYF.

This chain uses TRBV19 with TRBJ2-1, with D possibly being TRBD1 (5 bases). Trimming left V 6 bases short and J 1 base short, with 10 bases between. The CDR3 is 14 amino acids. Germline CDR1 and CDR2: LNHDA and SQIVND (reference sequence). CDR3 sequence reads: CASSPQGSYNEQFF. CDR3 bases: TGTGCCAGTAGCCCTCAGGGTTCCTACAATGAGCAGTTCTTC.